The sequence of this T cell receptor beta chain was determined in a study of blood T cells in healthy people across ages. Germline-derived CDR1 and CDR2 are SEHNR and FQNEAQ (reference sequence). This CDR3 comprises 12 residues. Trimming stripped 5 bases from V and 2 bases from J, with 7 bases between. A second about 7 to 11 cycle PCR used barcoded and J-beta primers. TCRdb independently ran MiXCR on the 5' RACE reads; one entry per CDR3 protein. The sample contains 800,000 to 950,000 distinct CDR3 sequences, approximately 32% of which appear only once. This sample also belongs to another study, concerning T cells of mothers and their children.

The specimen was blood. The V call is TRBV7-9, the J call TRBJ2-7; D assignment may be TRBD1 or TRBD2 (5 bases each). This receptor was obtained from a woman aged 40 to 55 in good health. This CDR3 is CASSGTTYEQYF. The CDR3 bases are TGTGCCAGCAGCGGGACGACCTACGAGCAGTACTTC. Based on the CDR3 plus reference TRBV7-9 and TRBJ2-7, the full variable domain is DTGVSQNPRHKITKRGQNVTFRCDPISEHNRLYWYRQTLGQGPEFLTYFQNEAQLEKSRLLSDRFSAERPKGSFSTLEIQRTEQGDSAMYLCASSGTTYEQYFGPGTRLTVT.